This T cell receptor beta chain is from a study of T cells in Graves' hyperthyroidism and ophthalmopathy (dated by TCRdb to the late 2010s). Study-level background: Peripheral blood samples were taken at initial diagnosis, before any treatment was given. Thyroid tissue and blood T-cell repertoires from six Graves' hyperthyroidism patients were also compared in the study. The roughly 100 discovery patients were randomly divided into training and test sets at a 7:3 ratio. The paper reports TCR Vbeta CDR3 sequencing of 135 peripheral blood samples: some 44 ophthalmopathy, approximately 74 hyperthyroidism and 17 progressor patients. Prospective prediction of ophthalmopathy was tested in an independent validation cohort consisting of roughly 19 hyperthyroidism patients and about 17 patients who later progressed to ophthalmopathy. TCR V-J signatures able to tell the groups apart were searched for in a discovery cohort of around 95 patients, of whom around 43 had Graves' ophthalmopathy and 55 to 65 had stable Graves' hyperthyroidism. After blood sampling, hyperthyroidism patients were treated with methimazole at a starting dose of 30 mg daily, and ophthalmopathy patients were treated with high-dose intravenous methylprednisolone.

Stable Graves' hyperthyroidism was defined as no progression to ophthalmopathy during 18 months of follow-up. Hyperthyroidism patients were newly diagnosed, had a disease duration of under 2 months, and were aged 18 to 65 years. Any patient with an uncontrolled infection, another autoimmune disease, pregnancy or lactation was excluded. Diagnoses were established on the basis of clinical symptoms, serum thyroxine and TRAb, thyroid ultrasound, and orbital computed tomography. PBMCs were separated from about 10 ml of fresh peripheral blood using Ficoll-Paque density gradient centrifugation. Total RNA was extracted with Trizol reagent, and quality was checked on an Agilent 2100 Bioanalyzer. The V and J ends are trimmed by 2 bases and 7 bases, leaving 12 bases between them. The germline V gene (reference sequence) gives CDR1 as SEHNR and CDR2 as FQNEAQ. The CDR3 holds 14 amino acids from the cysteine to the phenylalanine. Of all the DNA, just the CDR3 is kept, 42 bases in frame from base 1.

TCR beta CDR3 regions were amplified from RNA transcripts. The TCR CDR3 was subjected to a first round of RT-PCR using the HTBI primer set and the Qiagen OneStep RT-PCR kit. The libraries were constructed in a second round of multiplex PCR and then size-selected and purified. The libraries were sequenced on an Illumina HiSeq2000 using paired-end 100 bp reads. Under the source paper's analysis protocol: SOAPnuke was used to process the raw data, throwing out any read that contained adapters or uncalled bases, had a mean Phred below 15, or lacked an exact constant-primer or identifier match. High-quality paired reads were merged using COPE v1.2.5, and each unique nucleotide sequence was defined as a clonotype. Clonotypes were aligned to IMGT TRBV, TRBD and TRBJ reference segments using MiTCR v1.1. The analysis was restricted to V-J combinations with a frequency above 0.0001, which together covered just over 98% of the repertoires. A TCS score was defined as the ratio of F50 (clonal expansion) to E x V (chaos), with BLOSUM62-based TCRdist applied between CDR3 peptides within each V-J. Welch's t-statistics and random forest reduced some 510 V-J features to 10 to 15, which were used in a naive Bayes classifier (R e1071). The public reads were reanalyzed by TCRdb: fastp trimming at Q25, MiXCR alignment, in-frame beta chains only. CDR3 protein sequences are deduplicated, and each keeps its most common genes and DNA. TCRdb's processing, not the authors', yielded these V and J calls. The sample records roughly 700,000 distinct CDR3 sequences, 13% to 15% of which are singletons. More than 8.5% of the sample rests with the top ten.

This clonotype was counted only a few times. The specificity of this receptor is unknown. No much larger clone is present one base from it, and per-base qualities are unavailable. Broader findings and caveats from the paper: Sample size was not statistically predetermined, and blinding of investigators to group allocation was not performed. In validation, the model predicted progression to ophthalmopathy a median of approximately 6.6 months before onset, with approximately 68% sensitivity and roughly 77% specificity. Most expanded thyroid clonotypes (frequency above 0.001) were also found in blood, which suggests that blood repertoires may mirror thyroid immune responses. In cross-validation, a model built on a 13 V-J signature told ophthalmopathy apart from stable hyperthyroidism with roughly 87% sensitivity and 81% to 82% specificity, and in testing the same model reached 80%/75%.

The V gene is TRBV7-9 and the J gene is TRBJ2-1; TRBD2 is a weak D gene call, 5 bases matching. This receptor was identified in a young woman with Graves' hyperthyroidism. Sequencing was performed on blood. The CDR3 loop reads CASSLMEAANEQFF. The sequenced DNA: TGTGCCAGCAGCTTAATGGAGGCTGCAAATGAGCAGTTCTTC.